These 27 T cell receptor beta chains originate from one sample sequenced in a study of blood T cell repertoires in COVID-19. Method: immunoSEQ multiplex PCR; TCRdb's copy keeps in-frame clones and lacks some. The table lists 350,000 to 400,000 clones, 86% of them singletons. The specimen was peripheral blood. These TCRs come from a woman in her fifties or sixties with COVID-19, enrolled during active disease.

The V call is TRBV27, the J call TRBJ2-2; D uncertain. Per the germline V gene, CDR1 is MNHEY and CDR2 is SMNVEV (reference sequence). The CDR3 loop spans 13 amino acids. Trimming cost V 7 bases and J 1 base, with 7 bases left between them. In nucleotides, the CDR3 is TGTGCCAGCAATCCGCGGAACACCGGGGAGCTGTTTTTT. It encodes CASNPRNTGELFF.

The chain uses TRBV11-2 and TRBJ2-1; D perhaps matches TRBD2 (6 bases). The V gene lost 4 bases and the J gene lost 2 bases, with 18 bases spanning the gap. Germline V gives CDR1 SGHAT, CDR2 FQNNGV. The CDR3 extends over 17 amino acids. The CDR3 sequence is CASSSGGVRGPYNEQFF. The CDR3 nucleotides read TGTGCCAGCAGCTCAGGCGGGGTGAGGGGACCCTACAATGAGCAGTTCTTC.

CDR3 protein: CASSFSTRQSSNEKLFF. The CDR3 nucleotides are TGTGCCAGCAGTTTTTCCACCCGACAGAGCTCGAATGAAAAACTGTTTTTT. The chain links TRBV6-2 or TRBV6-3 to TRBJ1-4; a possible D gene is TRBD1 (5 bases). The CDR3 consists of 17 residues. V lost 4 bases and J lost 5, with 20 bases in between. The V gene's germline CDR1 is MNHEY and CDR2 SVGEGT.

The V call is TRBV5-4, the J call TRBJ2-3; 9 positions agree with TRBD2. Germline assignment: CDR1 SGHNT and CDR2 YYREEE (reference sequence). The CDR3 contains 16 residues. The ends lost 1 base at V and 3 bases at J; junction bases unmatched: 6. CDR3 sequence: CASSLKLAGLTDTQYF. The CDR3 DNA sequence: TGTGCCAGCAGCTTGAAGCTAGCGGGGCTTACAGATACGCAGTATTTT. Variable domain in full (rest from reference TRBV5-4 and TRBJ2-3): ETGVTQSPTHLIKTRGQQVTLRCSSQSGHNTVSWYQQALGQGPQFIFQYYREEENGRGNFPPRFSGLQFPNYSSELNVNALELDDSALYLCASSLKLAGLTDTQYFGPGTRLTVL.

The CDR3 spells CASSPDRGYGAFF. The CDR3 DNA sequence: TGTGCCAGCTCACCGGACAGGGGGTACGGAGCTTTCTTT. The genes are TRBV18 and TRBJ1-1; 10 bases agree with TRBD1. CDR3 size: 13 residues. Germline CDR1 and CDR2: KGHSH and LQKENI. With V trimmed by 3 bases and J by 10 bases, 5 bases remained unmatched.

The chain carries TRBV28 and TRBJ2-3; 7 bases align to TRBD1. This CDR3 comprises 16 residues. V lost 5 bases and J lost 2; bases outside the gene matches: 10. The germline CDR1 and CDR2 sequences are MDHEN and SYDVKM. As DNA, the CDR3 is TGTGCCAGCAGTCCAAGGGACAGCTCCCCCACAGATACGCAGTATTTT. It yields the protein CASSPRDSSPTDTQYF.

J is TRBJ1-4 and V is TRBV5-5; D might be TRBD1 (6 bases). Germline CDR1 and CDR2: SGHKS and YYEKEE (reference sequence). Trimming pared 0 bases from V and 0 bases from J, leaving 9 bases between. The CDR3 runs to 16 residues. Here the CDR3 DNA reads TGTGCCAGCAGCTTGGCCAACAGGGCAACTAATGAAAAACTGTTTTTT. Translating gives CASSLANRATNEKLFF.

This clone was recorded a few times. This chain links TRBV7-8 with TRBJ1-5; a weak D match, TRBD1 (5 bases). CDR1 and CDR2 from the germline V gene are SGHVS and FQNEAQ. The V gene lost 6 bases and the J gene lost 2 bases, with 20 bases spanning the gap. The CDR3 has 17 amino acids. The CDR3 region has the DNA TGTGCCAGCAGGCAAACCCAGGGAATTAGGGGCAATCAGCCCCAGCATTTT. Residues: CASRQTQGIRGNQPQHF.

This clone was seen a single time. The chain couples TRBV6-1 to TRBJ1-3; a weak D match, TRBD1 (6 bases). Trimming took 2 bases from V and 4 from J, leaving 12 bases between them. CDR3 size: 15 residues. Germline loops: CDR1 MNHNS, CDR2 SASEGT. CDR3 region: CASSELGAPGNTIYF. CDR3 in DNA: TGTGCCAGCAGTGAACTGGGGGCTCCGGGAAACACCATATATTTT.

The chain is built from TRBV4-1 and TRBJ1-3; D is unclear. Germline assignment: CDR1 MGHRA and CDR2 YSYEKL. The V end lost 1 base, the J end lost 0 bases, and 19 bases lay between the germline ends. This CDR3 contains 19 residues. This CDR3 reads CASSQVFPAVGSSGNTIYF. CDR3 in DNA: TGCGCCAGCAGCCAAGTTTTTCCGGCGGTCGGGAGCTCTGGAAACACCATATATTTT.

V gene TRBV19 combines with J gene TRBJ2-5; 11 nucleotides line up with TRBD2. Trimming removed 1 base from V and 4 bases from J; junction bases left unmatched: 5. The CDR3 length is 16 residues. Per the germline V gene, CDR1 is LNHDA and CDR2 is SQIVND (reference sequence). CDR3 DNA sequence: TGTGCCAGTAGTATAGGAGTAGCGGGGGGGCGAGAGACCCAGTACTTC. Its protein is CASSIGVAGGRETQYF.

This chain connects TRBV30 to TRBJ1-3; no clear D gene. Germline V gene lookup returns CDR1 GTSNPN and CDR2 SVGIG (reference sequence). CDR3 length: 12 residues. Trimming removed 3 bases from V and 2 bases from J, with 5 bases in between. This chain's CDR3 is CAWSQAGNTIYF. The CDR3 nucleotides read TGTGCCTGGAGCCAGGCTGGAAACACCATATATTTT.

This clone has a single count. The chain links TRBV7-2 to TRBJ1-5; 7 bases are a match to TRBD1. CDR3 size: 15 residues. Germline V gives CDR1 SGHTA, CDR2 FQGNSA. J was trimmed by 4 bases and V by 0 bases; bases with no gene match: 3. The CDR3 nucleotides read TGTGCCAGCAGCTTAGCGACAGGGCTTAATCAGCCCCAGCATTTT. Translated, it gives CASSLATGLNQPQHF.

The CDR3 nucleotides are TGTGCCAGCAGCCTGATCAGGGGGACTGGAAACACCATATATTTT. Residues: CASSLIRGTGNTIYF. The chain employs TRBV11-2 and TRBJ1-3; 7 bases are a match to TRBD1. Germline assignment: CDR1 SGHAT and CDR2 FQNNGV. The CDR3 length is 15 residues. V shed 5 bases, J shed 2 bases, and the junction held 6 bases outside the gene matches. Together with reference TRBV11-2 and TRBJ1-3, the CDR3 gives the full variable domain: EAGVAQSPRYKIIEKRQSVAFWCNPISGHATLYWYQQILGQGPKLLIQFQNNGVVDDSQLPKDRFSAERLKGVDSTLKIQPAKLEDSAVYLCASSLIRGTGNTIYFGEGSWLTVV.

The sample holds a few counts of this clone. The genes are TRBV6-6 and TRBJ2-6; TRBD1 is a possible D gene (5 bases). CDR3 length equals 18 residues. CDR1 is MNHNY, CDR2 SVGAGI, per germline (reference sequence). The ends were cut back, 5 bases at V and 0 bases at J, with 17 bases in the middle. The CDR3 sequence is CASSQLGRTLSGANVLTF. The CDR3 coding sequence is TGTGCCAGCAGTCAACTGGGGCGCACCCTCTCTGGGGCCAACGTCCTGACTTTC.

Worth noting for this clone: An end of the junction does not agree with germline; a read error may underlie this. The chain is built from TRBV10-3 and TRBJ2-2; 9 nucleotides line up with TRBD2. Germline V gene sequence: CDR1 ENHRY, CDR2 SYGVKD. The CDR3 consists of 14 residues. CDR3 in amino acids: CAMTSGGNAGELFF. The DNA of the CDR3 is TGTGCCATGACGAGCGGGGGGAACGCCGGGGAGCTGTTTTTT.

This chain uses TRBV4-1 with TRBJ2-7, with 8 bases identical to TRBD1. The junction had 7 bases not matched to a gene; V was cut back by 1 base and J by 5 bases. Germline V lookup: CDR1 MGHRA, CDR2 YSYEKL. The CDR3 covers 15 residues. The CDR3 spells CASSQVGTGGHEQYF. The CDR3 nucleotides are TGCGCCAGCAGCCAAGTTGGGACAGGCGGCCACGAGCAGTACTTC.

The chain joins TRBV12-3 or TRBV12-4 to TRBJ1-5, with a weak D call TRBD1 (5 bases). This CDR3 comprises 13 residues. Trimming left V 6 bases short and J 11 bases short, with 17 bases between. CDR3 coding DNA: TGTGCCAGCAGCTTGCAGGGATCTTCAGCCCAGCATTTT. Translating gives CASSLQGSSAQHF.

About this clone itself: Within the sample, other DNA sequences also encode this same CDR3. The chain recombines TRBV7-3 with TRBJ2-1; TRBD2 agrees at 11 bases. This CDR3 has 15 amino acids. Germline-derived CDR1 and CDR2 are SGHTA and FQGTGA. V was clipped by 5 bases and J by 4 bases; unmatched bases: 4. In DNA form, the CDR3 reads TGTGCCAGCAGCCTTAGCGGGGGGGCATACAATGAGCAGTTCTTC. Protein: CASSLSGGAYNEQFF.

The chain links TRBV10-3 to TRBJ2-1; D possibly corresponds to TRBD2 (7 bases). Trimming stripped 3 bases from V and 0 bases from J, with 18 bases between. The CDR3 sequence is 18 residues long. Per the germline V gene, CDR1 is ENHRY and CDR2 is SYGVKD. In nucleotides, the CDR3 is TGTGCCATCAGTGAAAGGGCGGGGGCATCAAGCTCCTACAATGAGCAGTTCTTC. Its protein is CAISERAGASSSYNEQFF.

This clone showed up just once. This sequence joins TRBV2 and TRBJ1-3, with 7 bases lining up with TRBD1. The germline CDR1 and CDR2 sequences are SNHLY and FYNNEI. V was clipped by 4 bases and J by 2 bases; unmatched bases: 5. The CDR3 totals 15 residues. The DNA for the CDR3 is TGTGCCAGCAGTGTCTCGAGGGGGCCTGGAAACACCATATATTTT. This translates into CASSVSRGPGNTIYF.

Only one count was recorded for this clone. V gene TRBV6-2 or TRBV6-3 combines with J gene TRBJ2-3; 7 bases map to TRBD2. The CDR3 is 18 residues long. Germline lookup yields CDR1 MNHEY and CDR2 SVGEGT. The V and J ends lost 2 bases and 5 bases, in that order; junction bases with no gene match: 16. CDR3 loop: CASSYRLVTSSIQDTQYF. CDR3 DNA: TGTGCCAGCAGTTACCGACTCGTGACTAGCTCGATCCAAGATACGCAGTATTTT.

The chain has TRBV7-3 and TRBJ2-7, with 10 bases fitting TRBD1. The J segment lost 4 bases and the V segment lost 2 bases, leaving 5 bases of the junction unmatched. CDR3 length: 15 amino acids. Germline V CDR1 and CDR2: SGHTA, FQGTGA. DNA for the CDR3: TGTGCCAGCAGCTTAGCCGGGACAGGGGTTTACGAGCAGTACTTC. Translating it yields CASSLAGTGVYEQYF.

This clone was observed once. The chain joins TRBV7-9 to TRBJ1-2, with 12 bases aligning to TRBD1. The junction had 4 bases not matched to a gene; V was cut back by 5 bases and J by 6 bases. The CDR3 covers 14 residues. Germline V lookup: CDR1 SEHNR, CDR2 FQNEAQ (reference sequence). The CDR3 DNA reads TGTGCCAGCAGCCAGGGACAGGGGGCTCATGGCTACACCTTC. It codes for CASSQGQGAHGYTF.

The chain has TRBV6-5 and TRBJ1-5, with TRBD1 matching over 7 bases. V trimming: 6 bases; J trimming: 6 bases; junction bases outside the gene matches: 8. The CDR3 length is 14 residues. Germline V gene sequence: CDR1 MNHEY, CDR2 SVGAGI. The CDR3 nucleotides read TGTGCCAGCAGCCAGGGGGTAGGGGTTCAGCCCCAGCATTTT. This sequence encodes CASSQGVGVQPQHF.

The V gene is TRBV28, the J gene TRBJ1-2; 7 nucleotides line up with TRBD1. The CDR3 spans 15 residues. J was trimmed by 2 bases and V by 6 bases; bases with no gene match: 9. Per germline, CDR1 MDHEN and CDR2 SYDVKM. The CDR3 reads CASRGTDLRNYGYTF. Here the CDR3 DNA reads TGTGCCAGCAGGGGGACAGACCTACGAAACTATGGCTACACCTTC.

The chain has TRBV21-1 and TRBJ2-2; the table gives TRBD1 as D, unverified against the DNA. TRBV21-1 is reported as a pseudogene. The CDR3 spans 19 residues. The CDR3 DNA is TGTGCCAGCAGCAAAGTGGGACCGGGACAGGGAGAGGATCCCGGGGAGCTGTTTTTT. It codes for CASSKVGPGQGEDPGELFF.